One T cell receptor (beta chain) is described in this entry. This entry comes from a study of blood T cell repertoires in COVID-19. Study information: Sources were T cells, B-cell-depleted T cells, or PBMCs; the material itself was cDNA or gDNA.

The CDR3 is made up of 15 amino acids. Germline V gene data show CDR1 as KGHSH and CDR2 as LQKENI. The J segment lost 1 base and the V segment lost 6 bases, leaving 9 bases of the junction unmatched. The data were produced by immunoSEQ multiplex PCR, yet TCRdb's version contains in-frame clones alone and is incomplete. Seen here are approximately 130,000 clones, 80% to 90% observed once, and the top ten hold around 13%. The V and J genes are TRBV18 and TRBJ2-7; TRBD2 matches at 7 bases. Sequences were obtained from peripheral blood. This sequence originates from a human donor in a cohort sampled during active COVID-19. The CDR3 protein is CASSLGGRGSYEQYF. The CDR3 nucleotides are TGTGCCAGCTCCCTGGGAGGGCGGGGGTCCTACGAGCAGTACTTC.